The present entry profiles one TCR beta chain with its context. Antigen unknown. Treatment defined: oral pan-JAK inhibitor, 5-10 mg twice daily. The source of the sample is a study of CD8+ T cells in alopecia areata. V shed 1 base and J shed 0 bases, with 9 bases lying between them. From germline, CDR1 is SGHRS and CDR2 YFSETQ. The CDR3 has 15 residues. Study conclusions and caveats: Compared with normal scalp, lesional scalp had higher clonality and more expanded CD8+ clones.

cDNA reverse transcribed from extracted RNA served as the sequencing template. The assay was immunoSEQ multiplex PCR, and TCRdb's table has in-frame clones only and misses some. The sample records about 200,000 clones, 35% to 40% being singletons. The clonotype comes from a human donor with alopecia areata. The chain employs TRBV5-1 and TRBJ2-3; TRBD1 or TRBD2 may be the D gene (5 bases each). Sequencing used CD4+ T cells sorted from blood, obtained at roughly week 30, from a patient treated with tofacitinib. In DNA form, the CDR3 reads TGCGCCAGCAGCTTGTCGGGGCCCAGCACAGATACGCAGTATTTT. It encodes CASSLSGPSTDTQYF.